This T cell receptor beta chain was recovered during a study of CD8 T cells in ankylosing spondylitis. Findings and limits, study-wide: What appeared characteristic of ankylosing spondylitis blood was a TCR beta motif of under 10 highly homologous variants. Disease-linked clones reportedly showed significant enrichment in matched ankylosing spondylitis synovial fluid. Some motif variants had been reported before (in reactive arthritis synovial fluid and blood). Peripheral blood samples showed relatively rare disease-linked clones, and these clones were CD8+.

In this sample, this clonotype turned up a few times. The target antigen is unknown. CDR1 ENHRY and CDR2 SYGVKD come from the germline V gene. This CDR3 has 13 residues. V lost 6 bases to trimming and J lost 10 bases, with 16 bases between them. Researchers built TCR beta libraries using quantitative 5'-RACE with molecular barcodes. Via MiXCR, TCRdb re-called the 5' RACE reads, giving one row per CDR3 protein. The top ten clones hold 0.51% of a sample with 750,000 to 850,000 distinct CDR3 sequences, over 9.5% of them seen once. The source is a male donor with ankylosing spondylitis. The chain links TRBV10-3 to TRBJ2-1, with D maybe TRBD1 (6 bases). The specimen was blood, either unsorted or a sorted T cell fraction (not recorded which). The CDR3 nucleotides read TGTGCCATCAGCTTCCAGGGGTGGGGGGAGCAGTTCTTC. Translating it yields CAISFQGWGEQFF.